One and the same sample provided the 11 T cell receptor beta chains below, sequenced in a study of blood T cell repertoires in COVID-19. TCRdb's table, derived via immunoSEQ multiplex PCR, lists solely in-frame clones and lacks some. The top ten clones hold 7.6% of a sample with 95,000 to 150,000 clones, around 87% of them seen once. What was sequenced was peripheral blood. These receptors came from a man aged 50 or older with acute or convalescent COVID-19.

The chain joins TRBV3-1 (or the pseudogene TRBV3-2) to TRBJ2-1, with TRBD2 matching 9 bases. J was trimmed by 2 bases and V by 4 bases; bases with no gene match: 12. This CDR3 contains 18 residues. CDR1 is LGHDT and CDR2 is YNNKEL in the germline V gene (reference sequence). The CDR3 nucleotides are TGTGCCAGCAGCCCGGGACTAGCAGGGTCAGCGGCCTACAATGAGCAGTTCTTC. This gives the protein CASSPGLAGSAAYNEQFF.

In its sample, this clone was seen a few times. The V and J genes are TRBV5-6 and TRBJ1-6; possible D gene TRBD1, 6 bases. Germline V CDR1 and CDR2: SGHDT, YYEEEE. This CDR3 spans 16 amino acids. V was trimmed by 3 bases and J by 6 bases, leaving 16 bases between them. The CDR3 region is CASSYGGARANSPLHF. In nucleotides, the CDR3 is TGTGCCAGCAGCTATGGGGGCGCGAGGGCTAATTCACCCCTCCACTTT.

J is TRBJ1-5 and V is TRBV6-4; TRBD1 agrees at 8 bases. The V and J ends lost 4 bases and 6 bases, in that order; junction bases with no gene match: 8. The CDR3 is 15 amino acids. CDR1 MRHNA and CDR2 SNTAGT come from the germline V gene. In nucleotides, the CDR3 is TGTGCCAGCAGTGCCTCTCCAGGGGGCGGTCAGCCCCAGCATTTT. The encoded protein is CASSASPGGGQPQHF.

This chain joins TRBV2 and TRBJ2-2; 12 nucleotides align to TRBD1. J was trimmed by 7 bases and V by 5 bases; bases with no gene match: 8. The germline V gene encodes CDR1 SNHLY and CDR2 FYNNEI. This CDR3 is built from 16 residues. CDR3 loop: CASSYGTGGGDGELFF. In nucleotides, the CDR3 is TGTGCCAGCAGTTATGGGACAGGGGGCGGGGACGGGGAGCTGTTTTTT.

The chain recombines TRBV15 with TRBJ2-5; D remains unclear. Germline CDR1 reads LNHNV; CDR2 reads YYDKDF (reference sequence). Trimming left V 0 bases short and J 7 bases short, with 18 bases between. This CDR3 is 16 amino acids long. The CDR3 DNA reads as TGTGCCACCAGCAGAGATATAAACAGAGAGTCTACGACCCAGTACTTC. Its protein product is CATSRDINRESTTQYF.

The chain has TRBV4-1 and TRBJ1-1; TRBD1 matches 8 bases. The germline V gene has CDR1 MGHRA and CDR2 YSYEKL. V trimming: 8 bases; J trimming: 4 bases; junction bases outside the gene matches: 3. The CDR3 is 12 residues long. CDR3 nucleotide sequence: TGCGCCAGCCGAACAGGGGGCACTGAAGCTTTCTTT. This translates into CASRTGGTEAFF.

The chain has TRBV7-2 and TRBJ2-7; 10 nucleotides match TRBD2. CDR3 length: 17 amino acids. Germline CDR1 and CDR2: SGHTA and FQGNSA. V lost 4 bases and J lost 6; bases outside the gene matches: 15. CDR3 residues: CASSSLRGGSGRFEQYF. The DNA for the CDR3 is TGTGCCAGCAGCTCCCTTCGGGGGGGTAGCGGGAGGTTCGAGCAGTACTTC.

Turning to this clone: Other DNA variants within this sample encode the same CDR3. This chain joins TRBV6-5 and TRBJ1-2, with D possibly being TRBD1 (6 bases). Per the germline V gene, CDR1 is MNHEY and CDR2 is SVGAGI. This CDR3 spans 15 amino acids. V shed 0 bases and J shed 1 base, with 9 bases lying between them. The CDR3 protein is CASSYSGTINYGYTF. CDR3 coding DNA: TGTGCCAGCAGTTACTCTGGGACAATTAACTATGGCTACACCTTC.

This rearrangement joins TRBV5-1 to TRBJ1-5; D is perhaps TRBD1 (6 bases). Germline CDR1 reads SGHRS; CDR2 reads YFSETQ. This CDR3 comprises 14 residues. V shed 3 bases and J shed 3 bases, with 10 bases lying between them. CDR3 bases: TGCGCCAGCAGCTCCCAGGGGACCAATCAGCCCCAGCATTTT. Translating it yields CASSSQGTNQPQHF. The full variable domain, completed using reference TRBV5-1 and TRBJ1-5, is KAGVTQTPRYLIKTRGQQVTLSCSPISGHRSVSWYQQTPGQGLQFLFEYFSETQRNKGNFPGRFSGRQFSNSRSEMNVSTLELGDSALYLCASSSQGTNQPQHFGDGTRLSIL.

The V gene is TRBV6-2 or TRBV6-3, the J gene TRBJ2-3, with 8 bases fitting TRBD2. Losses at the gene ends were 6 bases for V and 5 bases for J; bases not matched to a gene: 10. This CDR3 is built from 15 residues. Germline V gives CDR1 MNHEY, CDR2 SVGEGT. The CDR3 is CASSPPAGVVDTQYF. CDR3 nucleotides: TGTGCCAGCAGCCCCCCAGCGGGAGTGGTAGATACGCAGTATTTT.

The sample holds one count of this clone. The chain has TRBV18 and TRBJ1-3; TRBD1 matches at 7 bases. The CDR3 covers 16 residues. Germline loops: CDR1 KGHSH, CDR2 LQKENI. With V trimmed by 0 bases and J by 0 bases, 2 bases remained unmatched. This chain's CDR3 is CASSPPGGSSGNTIYF. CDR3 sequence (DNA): TGTGCCAGCTCACCACCAGGGGGCTCCTCTGGAAACACCATATATTTT.